This T cell receptor beta chain was retrieved from a study of OX40 agonist ivuxolimab in advanced cancers. Study background: Patients with hepatocellular carcinoma, melanoma, renal cell or head and neck cancer made up the dose-escalation patients. Points from the study as a whole: Researchers did not determine the expanded peripheral T cells' antigen specificity.

Some clones are missing from TCRdb's copy, which holds only in-frame ones; the method was immunoSEQ multiplex PCR. The sample has tens of thousands of clones, 87% seen once. Notes on this clone: Its specificity is not known.

V shed 3 bases and J 5 bases; nucleotides not matched to a gene: 4. The CDR3 is 13 amino acids. Per germline, CDR1 MNHEY and CDR2 SVGAGI. This TCR was sampled from an adult with an advanced solid tumor such as melanoma, head and neck, liver or kidney cancer. The V gene is TRBV6-5, the J gene TRBJ2-7; 7 bases fit TRBD1. Source: CD4+ or CD8+ T cells sorted from blood, taken in a trial of the OX40 agonist ivuxolimab. Here the CDR3 DNA reads TGTGCCAGCAGTTATGCAGGACAGGACGAGCAGTACTTC. This encodes CASSYAGQDEQYF.